The 18 T cell receptor beta chains reported below all come from one sample, sequenced in a study of post-analysis software for immune sequencing data (dated by TCRdb to about 2015). Results and caveats for the whole study, not just this receptor: Patients showed significantly higher frequencies than controls for five TRBV segments, among them TRBV5-6, TRBV5-1 and TRBV20-1.

The library was produced with PCR. TCRdb names Illumina HiSeq 2500 as the instrument used. To reduce PCR and sequencing biases, unique molecular identifiers were incorporated into the TCR beta cDNA libraries. TCRdb handled the public reads itself, with Q25 trimming in fastp and clone calling in MiXCR, and kept productive beta chains. Merged by CDR3 protein, the rows form single entries marked with the most common genes and DNA. For this sample there are 430,000 or so distinct CDR3 sequences; 39% appear just once. The ten largest clones capture 6% to 9% of the sample. These receptors lack a known antigen. Material: blood. The receptors were sampled from a girl between 2 and 10 years old with multiple sclerosis.

The chain employs TRBV5-1 and TRBJ2-1; D not certain. Germline V gene lookup returns CDR1 SGHRS and CDR2 YFSETQ. This CDR3 is built from 13 residues. Between the trimmed V and J ends, which lost 6 bases and 7 bases, there was a span of 14 bases. CDR3: CASTALGWNEQFF. CDR3 in DNA: TGCGCCAGCACCGCCCTAGGTTGGAATGAGCAGTTCTTC.

The CDR3 spells CSARNQTTGELFF. The CDR3 DNA is TGCAGTGCTAGAAATCAGACTACCGGGGAGCTGTTTTTT. The chain couples TRBV20-1 to TRBJ2-2, with D unresolved. V was trimmed by 2 bases and J by 5 bases, leaving 9 bases between them. Germline assignment: CDR1 DFQATT and CDR2 SNEGSKA (reference sequence). CDR3 length equals 13 residues.

This clonotype was counted between two and nine times. The chain carries TRBV28 and TRBJ1-2, with TRBD1 matching over 10 bases. CDR3 length: 14 residues. Losses at the gene ends were 4 bases for V and 7 bases for J; bases not matched to a gene: 6. Germline lookup yields CDR1 MDHEN and CDR2 SYDVKM. Here the CDR3 DNA reads TGTGCCAGCAGTTCGACAGGGGGCAATAGTGGCTACACCTTC. This gives the protein CASSSTGGNSGYTF.

In this sample, this clonotype turned up a few times. This chain joins TRBV6-5 and TRBJ1-2; D ambiguous. The V and J ends lost 6 bases and 6 bases respectively, with 23 bases between them. Per germline, CDR1 MNHEY and CDR2 SVGAGI. This CDR3 contains 16 residues. The CDR3 DNA reads TGTGCCAGCAGCCCAAACCCGGTCCGGACCCAAGATGGCTACACCTTC. This encodes CASSPNPVRTQDGYTF.

As regards this clonotype: The junction and the germline gene differ at one end; a read error may be behind it. The genes are TRBV20-1 and TRBJ1-2, with D perhaps TRBD1 (6 bases). The CDR3 has 13 residues. Germline CDR1 and CDR2: DFQATT and SNEGSKA (reference sequence). The CDR3 coding sequence is TGCAGTGCTAGATCGGGGGCGGTGGTTGGCTGCACCTTC. The encoded protein is CSARSGAVVGCTF.

J is TRBJ2-3 and V is TRBV12-3 or TRBV12-4; TRBD2 is a possible D gene (6 bases). The V end was cut by 5 bases, the J end by 2 bases, with 17 bases between. CDR3 size: 16 residues. CDR3 region: CASSGARDFYTDTQYF. The CDR3, as DNA: TGTGCCAGCAGTGGTGCAAGGGACTTTTACACAGATACGCAGTATTTT.

The chain carries TRBV5-1 and TRBJ1-2, with 8 nucleotides matching TRBD1. The CDR3 is 14 residues long. V shed 2 bases and J 4 bases; nucleotides not matched to a gene: 4. Germline V gene data show CDR1 as SGHRS and CDR2 as YFSETQ. In DNA form, the CDR3 reads TGCGCCAGCAGCTTCCGGACAGGGCCCTATGGCTACACCTTC. Amino acid sequence: CASSFRTGPYGYTF.

The V and J genes are TRBV7-3 and TRBJ2-1, with 12 bases fitting TRBD2. Germline assignment: CDR1 SGHTA and CDR2 FQGTGA. Germline trimming cut 5 bases from V and 8 bases from J; bases unmatched to any gene: 7. The CDR3 runs to 15 residues. CDR3 protein: CASSPSGGAWYEQFF. The CDR3 nucleotides read TGTGCCAGCAGCCCTAGCGGGGGGGCCTGGTATGAGCAGTTCTTC.

The V gene is TRBV4-2, the J gene TRBJ2-4; D is perhaps TRBD1 (5 bases). The DNA end lines up better with TRBJ2-7; the J call may be wrong. Germline CDR1 and CDR2: LGHNA and YNFKEQ. This CDR3 region has 15 residues. This CDR3 reads CASSPDSDLRYEQYF. The DNA for the CDR3 is TGTGCCAGCAGCCCTGACAGTGACTTGAGGTACGAGCAGTACTTC.

This chain links TRBV20-1 with TRBJ2-7; D gene unclear. V lost 3 bases and J 0 bases, leaving 9 bases between the germline ends. From germline, CDR1 is DFQATT and CDR2 SNEGSKA (reference sequence). This CDR3 is built from 13 residues. The CDR3 region has the DNA TGCAGTGCTAGTATCCCGAACTCCTACGAGCAGTACTTC. It specifies CSASIPNSYEQYF.

The chain is built from TRBV20-1 and TRBJ2-5; D possibly corresponds to TRBD1 (5 bases). The V and J ends lost 5 bases and 2 bases respectively, with 21 bases between them. The CDR3 is 16 amino acids. CDR1 is DFQATT and CDR2 is SNEGSKA in the germline V gene (reference sequence). The chain's CDR3 is CSAHKGAASKQETQYF. Written as DNA, the CDR3 is TGCAGTGCTCACAAAGGGGCGGCGTCCAAGCAAGAGACCCAGTACTTC.

This clonotype was seen more than once but under ten times. This chain uses TRBV20-1 with TRBJ2-7, with a possible D match to TRBD1 (5 bases). CDR1 and CDR2 (germline): DFQATT, SNEGSKA (reference sequence). CDR3 length: 11 residues. V lost 5 bases and J lost 4, with 9 bases in between. This chain's CDR3 is CSASQGYEQYF. DNA for the CDR3: TGCAGTGCTTCGCAGGGTTACGAGCAGTACTTC.

V and J are TRBV18 and TRBJ2-7; possibly TRBD1 for D (6 bases). Germline CDR1 reads KGHSH; CDR2 reads LQKENI. V was trimmed by 3 bases and J by 1 base, leaving 10 bases between them. The CDR3 covers 14 residues. The chain's CDR3 is CASSPTGRSYEQYF. DNA for the CDR3: TGTGCCAGCTCACCGACAGGCAGGTCCTACGAGCAGTACTTC.

Notes on this clonotype: A read error may produce the germline difference seen at one junction end. The rearrangement links TRBV11-2 to TRBJ2-7, with D possibly TRBD2 on 6 matching bases. Germline CDR1 is SGHAT and CDR2 is FQNNGV. CDR3 size: 15 residues. The CDR3 DNA sequence: TGTGCCGGCAGCTTAGATGGGGGACTCCCCTACGAGCAGTACTTC. Protein product: CAGSLDGGLPYEQYF.

A word on this clonotype: At one of its ends the junction is not consistent with the germline gene, which may arise from a read error. V and J are TRBV20-1 and TRBJ1-1, with D uncertain. This CDR3 contains 15 residues. CDR1 and CDR2 from the germline V gene are DFQATT and SNEGSKA (reference sequence). The CDR3: CSAREPDGGFTGAFF. The DNA for the CDR3 is TGCAGTGCTAGAGAGCCGGACGGAGGGTTCACTGGAGCTTTCTTT.

This clonotype has at least ten counts. Relative to the germline gene, one junction end is altered; a read error may explain this. The chain links TRBV5-1 to TRBJ2-5, with D tentatively TRBD2 (6 bases). CDR1 is SGHRS, CDR2 YFSETQ, per germline. The CDR3 covers 14 residues. CDR3 protein: CASSLSGPQETQYF. The CDR3 nucleotides are TGTGCCAGCAGCTTAAGCGGGCCACAAGAGACCCAGTACTTC.

J is TRBJ1-2 and V is TRBV5-1, with TRBD1 identical over 7 bases. The length of the CDR3 is 16 residues. The germline CDR1 and CDR2 sequences are SGHRS and YFSETQ. Unmatched junction bases numbered 13, after V lost 0 bases and J lost 8 bases. The CDR3 spells CASSLVRQGRSYGYTF. The CDR3 DNA sequence: TGCGCCAGCAGCTTGGTTCGACAGGGTAGGAGTTACGGCTACACCTTC.

This clonotype was seen many times. The J gene is TRBJ2-5, the V gene TRBV4-2; D not resolved. In germline, CDR1 is LGHNA, CDR2 YNFKEQ. The CDR3 length is 13 residues. V lost 4 bases, J lost 2 bases, and 8 bases lay in between. Written as DNA, the CDR3 is TGTGCCAGCAGCCGCGGCAGTCAAGAGACCCAGTACTTC. Translation: CASSRGSQETQYF.